This T cell receptor (beta chain) was observed in a study of T-cell memory formation after mild COVID-19. Overall study results and limits: A second wave of clones peaked on day 37, and their SARS-CoV-2 specificity went unconfirmed. Memory from before infection featured some responding clones, which suggests cross-reactive memory joined. Day 15 to 85 contractors were CD4/CD8 balanced; later expanders leaned CD4+. Contracting clones localized mainly to CM and EM when CD4+ and mainly to EMRA when CD8+.

Worth noting for this clonotype: The antigen is unknown.

TCRdb re-called the 5' RACE reads with MiXCR, one entry per CDR3 protein. The sample shows about 360,000 distinct CDR3 sequences, around 15% of them seen only once. Per germline, CDR1 KGHDR and CDR2 SFDVKD. V lost 5 bases, J lost 2 bases, and 10 bases lay in between. The CDR3 length is 14 residues. The sequence derives from a man younger than 35 who had mild COVID-19 (a few samples of this study predate the infection). Cell type and time point are not known. The V and J genes are TRBV24-1 and TRBJ2-3; weak D call: TRBD1 (5 bases). Sequencing input: PBMCs or a T cell subset sorted from them (not recorded which). The CDR3 loop is CATSVTGHTDTQYF. CDR3 coding DNA: TGTGCCACCAGTGTAACAGGACACACAGATACGCAGTATTTT.